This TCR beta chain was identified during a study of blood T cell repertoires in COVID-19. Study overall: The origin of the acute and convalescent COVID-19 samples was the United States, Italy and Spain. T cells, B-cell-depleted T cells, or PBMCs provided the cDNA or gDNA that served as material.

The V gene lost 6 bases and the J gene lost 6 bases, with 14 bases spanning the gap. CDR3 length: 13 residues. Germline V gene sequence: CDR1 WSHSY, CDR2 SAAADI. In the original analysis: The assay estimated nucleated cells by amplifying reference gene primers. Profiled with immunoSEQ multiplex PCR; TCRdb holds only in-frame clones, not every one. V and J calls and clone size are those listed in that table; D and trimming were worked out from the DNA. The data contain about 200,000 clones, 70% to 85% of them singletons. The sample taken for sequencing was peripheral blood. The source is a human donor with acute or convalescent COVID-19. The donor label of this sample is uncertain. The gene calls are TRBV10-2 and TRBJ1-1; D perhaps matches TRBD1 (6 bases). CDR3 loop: CASSRDTRAEAFF. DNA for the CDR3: TGCGCCAGCAGCCGGGACACCCGAGCTGAAGCTTTCTTT.